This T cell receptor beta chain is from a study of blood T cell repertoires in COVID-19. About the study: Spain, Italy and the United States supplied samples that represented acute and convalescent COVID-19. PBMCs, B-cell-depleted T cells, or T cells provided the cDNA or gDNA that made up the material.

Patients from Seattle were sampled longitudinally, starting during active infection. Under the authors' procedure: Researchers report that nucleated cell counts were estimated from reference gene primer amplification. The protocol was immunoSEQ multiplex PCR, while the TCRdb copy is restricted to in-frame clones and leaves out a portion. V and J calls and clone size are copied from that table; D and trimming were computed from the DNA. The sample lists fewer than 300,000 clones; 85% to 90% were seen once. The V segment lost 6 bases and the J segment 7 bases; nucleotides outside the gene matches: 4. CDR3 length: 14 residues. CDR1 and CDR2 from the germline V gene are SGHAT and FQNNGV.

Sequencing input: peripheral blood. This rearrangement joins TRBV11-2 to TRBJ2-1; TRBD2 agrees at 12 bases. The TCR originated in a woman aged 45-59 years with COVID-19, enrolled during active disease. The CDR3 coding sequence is TGTGCCAGCAGTGCCCTAGCGGGAGGGAATGAGCAGTTCTTC. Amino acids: CASSALAGGNEQFF.